The entry below gives a single T cell receptor (beta chain) sequence along with its context. The sample originates from a study of T cells in Graves' hyperthyroidism and ophthalmopathy. The investigators amplified TCR beta CDR3 regions from RNA transcripts. Researchers ran a first-round RT-PCR on the TCR CDR3 using the HTBI primer set. TCRdb reprocessed the multiplex PCR reads via MiXCR and lists one record per CDR3 protein. This repertoire shows around 700,000 distinct CDR3 sequences, around 20% found once; its top ten account for over 15%. V lost 5 bases to trimming and J lost 4 bases; unmatched junction nucleotides: 7. This CDR3 has 16 residues. Germline V gene sequence: CDR1 MGHRA, CDR2 YSYEKL.

V is TRBV4-1 and J is TRBJ2-3; TRBD2 matches 12 bases. What was sequenced was blood. The origin of this receptor is a woman aged 45-60 years with Graves' hyperthyroidism that later progressed to Graves' ophthalmopathy. Here the CDR3 reads CASSSRTSGASDTQYF. The CDR3 DNA follows: TGCGCCAGCAGCTCCAGGACTAGCGGGGCCTCAGATACGCAGTATTTT.